A selection of T cell receptor beta chains follows, all from one sample in a study of T cell changes during pregnancy in multiple sclerosis. Using immunoSEQ multiplex PCR, the repertoire was profiled, and TCRdb retains in-frame clones only, with some absent. The sample lists some 70,000 clones; 80% to 95% were seen once. Here the sequenced sample was peripheral blood, taken in the first trimester of pregnancy. The receptors stem from a female donor with multiple sclerosis, enrolled in a pregnancy study. CDR3s include the opening cysteine and the closing phenylalanine or tryptophan. D genes are given only for firm matches. Part of the rows lack a size; the others show once, few, many or a class for expanded clones.

D gene,J gene,clone size,V gene,CDR3 DNA,CDR3 protein
-,TRBJ1-1,once,TRBV19,TGTGCCAGTCTAAAAACATCCTCACGGAGCACTGAAGCTTTCTTT,CASLKTSSRSTEAFF
TRBD1,TRBJ1-6,-,TRBV2,TGTGCCAGCAGTGTCAGGCAGGGGGTGAATTCACCCCTCCACTTT,CASSVRQGVNSPLHF
-,TRBJ1-6,-,TRBV30,TGTGCCTGGGCTGACAGATCGTCGAATTCACCCCTCCACTTT,CAWADRSSNSPLHF
-,TRBJ2-7,-,TRBV6-1,TGTGCCAGCAGTGAAAGACAGAACTCCTACGAGCAGTACTTC,CASSERQNSYEQYF
-,TRBJ2-5,-,TRBV7-9,TGTGCCAGCAGCCGTTCCGGAGGGCTATCCCAAGAGACCCAGTACTTC,CASSRSGGLSQETQYF
TRBD2,TRBJ2-7,-,TRBV27,TGTGCCAGCAGTTTCAGATATCGGACTAGCGGGAGGCCAAGCTCCTACGAGCAGTACTTC,CASSFRYRTSGRPSSYEQYF
TRBD1,TRBJ1-5,-,TRBV29-1,TGCAGCGTCATACCTGAACAGGGGTTGTGTAATCAGCCCCAGCATTTT,CSVIPEQGLCNQPQHF
TRBD1,TRBJ1-4,-,TRBV6-5,TGTGCCAGCAGTTTCCGACAGGGGAGTGAAAAACTGTTTTTT,CASSFRQGSEKLFF
TRBD1,TRBJ1-2,-,TRBV5-4,TGTGCCAGCAGCCCAGGGACAGGGGGAGGAGGCTACACCTTC,CASSPGTGGGGYTF
TRBD2,TRBJ2-7,-,TRBV28,TGTGCCAGCAGCCCAGGAGGAGCGGGGGTTCCCTACGAGCAGTACTTC,CASSPGGAGVPYEQYF
-,TRBJ1-3,-,TRBV30,TGTGCCTGGAGTCTTGGGCCCTCTGGAAACACCATATATTTT,CAWSLGPSGNTIYF
TRBD1,TRBJ2-7,-,TRBV15,TGTGCCACCAGCAGAGCGTACAGGGGGCAGCCCGAGCAGTACTTC,CATSRAYRGQPEQYF
-,TRBJ1-5,-,TRBV4-1,TGCGCCAGCAGCCAAGTCCTATTGCAGCCCCAGCATTTT,CASSQVLLQPQHF
-,TRBJ2-2,-,TRBV5-6,TGTGCCAGCAGCTTGTTGCGACAGCAAAACACCGGGGAGCTGTTTTTT,CASSLLRQQNTGELFF
-,TRBJ2-3,-,TRBV7-2,TGTGCCAGCAGCTTAGTAGACAGAACTAGCACAGATACGCAGTATTTT,CASSLVDRTSTDTQYF
-,TRBJ1-2,-,TRBV5-1,TGCGCCAGCAGCTTGGACGGGACACCTTATGGCTACACCTTC,CASSLDGTPYGYTF
-,TRBJ1-1,-,TRBV2,TGTGCCAGCAGTACGGACAGGAACACTGAAGCTTTCTTT,CASSTDRNTEAFF
TRBD1,TRBJ1-1,-,TRBV6-5,TGTGCCAGCAGTCTGGACAGGGTTGAAGCTTTCTTT,CASSLDRVEAFF
-,TRBJ1-2,-,TRBV20-1,TGCGGAGGGGCCTATGGCTACACCTTC,CGGAYGYTF
-,TRBJ2-6,-,TRBV7-2,TGTGCCAGCAGCTTTCGAGGAGGGTTGGACGTCCTGACTTTC,CASSFRGGLDVLTF
TRBD2,TRBJ2-4,once,TRBV7-9,TGTGCCAGCAGCCCGGGACTAGCGGGGCTCCTGGCCAAAAACATTCAGTACTTC,CASSPGLAGLLAKNIQYF
-,TRBJ2-7,-,TRBV7-3,TGTGCCAGCAGCGCAGGGGTGACCTACGAGCAGTACTTC,CASSAGVTYEQYF
-,TRBJ1-2,-,TRBV12-1,TGTGCCAGCAGCTTTGCGCCAGGGGGGTTCTATGGCTACACCTTC,CASSFAPGGFYGYTF
-,TRBJ2-5,-,TRBV5-4,TGTGCCAGCAGCTTACAGTTACAAGAGACCCAGTACTTC,CASSLQLQETQYF
-,TRBJ1-4,-,TRBV19,TGTGCCAGTAGTACCCCCCGGCAGGCTACTAATGAAAAACTGTTTTTT,CASSTPRQATNEKLFF
-,TRBJ2-7,-,TRBV18,TGTGCCAGCTCACCACCGAGCTCCTACGAGCAGTACTTC,CASSPPSSYEQYF
-,TRBJ1-2,few,TRBV29-1,TGCAGCGTGGGGGGGTCCAGGGCGGACGGCTATGGCTACACCTTC,CSVGGSRADGYGYTF
-,TRBJ2-7,-,TRBV6-5,TGTGCCAGCAGTTACGGGGCAGGGCGAACCTACGAGCAGTACTTC,CASSYGAGRTYEQYF
-,TRBJ1-1,-,TRBV6-1,TGTGCCAGCAGTGATGGGCCCGGGGACACTGAAGCTTTCTTT,CASSDGPGDTEAFF
TRBD2,TRBJ2-7,-,TRBV5-1,TGCGCCAGCAGCAGTCGAGGACTAGCGGGACTGGGCGAGCAGTACTTC,CASSSRGLAGLGEQYF
-,TRBJ2-3,-,TRBV20-1,TGCAGTACAATCTTTGTGGATACGCAGTATTTT,CSTIFVDTQYF
-,TRBJ1-5,-,TRBV27,TGTGCCAGCAGTTCACGAGGGGGACAGCCCCAGCATTTT,CASSSRGGQPQHF
-,TRBJ2-3,-,TRBV9,TGTGCCAGCAGCGTATCTAAAGATACGCAGTATTTT,CASSVSKDTQYF
TRBD1,TRBJ1-2,once,TRBV9,TGTGCCAGCAGCGGACCGGGACAGGGGGCTGACAACTATGGCTACACCTTC,CASSGPGQGADNYGYTF
TRBD1,TRBJ1-4,-,TRBV30,TGTGCCTTTCTCCCGGACAGGGGTTACGAAAAACTGTTTTTT,CAFLPDRGYEKLFF
-,TRBJ2-4,-,TRBV2,TGTGCCAGTATGGACTTTCGAGACATTCAGTACTTC,CASMDFRDIQYF
-,TRBJ2-4,few,TRBV27,TGTGCCAGCAGTTTATATTCTGGGCCCGAAAACATTCAGTACTTC,CASSLYSGPENIQYF
-,TRBJ2-7,-,TRBV29-1,TGCAGCGTTGAAGGTATTATTGGCGGCGAGCAGTACTTC,CSVEGIIGGEQYF
TRBD1,TRBJ1-1,-,TRBV7-9,TGTGCCAGCAGCTCCCCGGGACAGAGTAACACTGAAGCTTTCTTT,CASSSPGQSNTEAFF
TRBD1,TRBJ1-1,-,TRBV6-5,TGTGCCAGCAGTTACTCCGGGACAGGGGCCGAAGCTTTCTTT,CASSYSGTGAEAFF
-,TRBJ1-6,-,TRBV28,TGTGCCAGCAGTTCGACAGATAATTCACCCCTCCACTTT,CASSSTDNSPLHF
-,TRBJ1-5,-,TRBV10-3,TGTGCCATCAGGGACATAGGGAATCAGCCCCAGCATTTT,CAIRDIGNQPQHF
-,TRBJ1-1,-,TRBV11-2,TGTGCCAGCAGCTCCGGACTTCGCGGGGACACTGAAGCTTTCTTT,CASSSGLRGDTEAFF
TRBD1,TRBJ2-3,-,TRBV5-4,TGTGCCAGCAGCCGAGGGGGACAGGGACTTAGCACAGATACGCAGTATTTT,CASSRGGQGLSTDTQYF